This TCR beta chain was sequenced in a study of CD8 T cells in ankylosing spondylitis. Whole-study results and caveats: Significant enrichment of disease-linked clones was reportedly seen in matched ankylosing spondylitis synovial fluid. Relatively rare in peripheral blood, disease-linked clones were also CD8+. A motif in TCR beta, a set of several highly homologous variants, appeared characteristic of ankylosing spondylitis blood.

Many counts were recorded for this clonotype. Its target is unknown. The authors made TCR beta libraries by quantitative 5'-RACE with molecular barcodes. MiXCR, run by TCRdb on the 5' RACE reads, gives a single entry per CDR3 protein. Of hundreds of thousands of distinct CDR3 sequences listed, over 9.5% are singletons. Germline-derived CDR1 and CDR2 are SGDLS and YYNGEE. V lost 0 bases and J lost 5, with 8 bases in between. This CDR3 is 13 amino acids long. The chain uses TRBV9 and TRBJ1-2, with D possibly matching TRBD1 (5 bases). The sequence derives from a male donor with ankylosing spondylitis or in good health (not recorded which). Sample: blood, either unsorted or a sorted T cell fraction (not recorded which). The CDR3 protein is CASSVADKYGYTF. In DNA, the CDR3 is TGTGCCAGCAGCGTAGCGGACAAGTATGGCTACACCTTC.